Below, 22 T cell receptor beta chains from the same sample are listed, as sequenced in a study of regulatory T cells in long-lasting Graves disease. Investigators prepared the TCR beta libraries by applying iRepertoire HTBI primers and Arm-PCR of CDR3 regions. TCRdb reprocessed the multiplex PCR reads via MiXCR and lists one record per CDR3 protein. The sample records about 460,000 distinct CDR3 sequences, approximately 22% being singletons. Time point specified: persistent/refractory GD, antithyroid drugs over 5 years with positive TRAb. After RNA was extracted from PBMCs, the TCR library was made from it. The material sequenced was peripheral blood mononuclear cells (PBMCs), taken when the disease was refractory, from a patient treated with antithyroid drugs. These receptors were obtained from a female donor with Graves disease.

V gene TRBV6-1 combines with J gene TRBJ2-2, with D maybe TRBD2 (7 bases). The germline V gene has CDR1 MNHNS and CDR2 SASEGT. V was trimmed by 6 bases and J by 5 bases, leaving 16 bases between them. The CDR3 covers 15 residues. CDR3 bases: TGTGCCAGCAGGGCTCGGGGGGCCGGGACCGGGGAGCTGTTTTTT. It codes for CASRARGAGTGELFF.

CDR3 protein: CAPGPGATEAFF. Written as DNA, the CDR3 is TGTGCCCCGGGACCCGGGGCCACTGAAGCTTTCTTT. The genes are TRBV30 and TRBJ1-1, with a possible D match to TRBD1 (5 bases). Germline V lookup: CDR1 GTSNPN, CDR2 SVGIG (reference sequence). CDR3 size: 12 residues. Deletions cut 8 bases from V and 4 bases from J, with 14 bases between.

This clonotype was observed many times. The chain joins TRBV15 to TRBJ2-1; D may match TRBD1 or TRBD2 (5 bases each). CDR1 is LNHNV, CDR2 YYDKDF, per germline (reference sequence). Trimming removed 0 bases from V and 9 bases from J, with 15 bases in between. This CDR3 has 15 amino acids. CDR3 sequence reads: CATSRDLTGGVEQFF. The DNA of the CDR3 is TGTGCCACCAGCAGAGATCTGACTGGGGGTGTTGAGCAGTTCTTC.

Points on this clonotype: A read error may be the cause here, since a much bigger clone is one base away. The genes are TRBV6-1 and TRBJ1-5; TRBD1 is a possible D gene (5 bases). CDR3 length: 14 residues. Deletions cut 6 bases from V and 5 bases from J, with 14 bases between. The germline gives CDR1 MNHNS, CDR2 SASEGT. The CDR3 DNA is TGTGCCAGCAGCCCTAGACGGGGGTATCAGCCCCAGCATTTT. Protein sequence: CASSPRRGYQPQHF.

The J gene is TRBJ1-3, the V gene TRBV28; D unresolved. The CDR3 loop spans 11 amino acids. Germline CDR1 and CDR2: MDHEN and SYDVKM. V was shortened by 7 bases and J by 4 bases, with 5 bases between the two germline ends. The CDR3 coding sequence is TGTGCCAGCACTGAAGGAAACACCATATATTTT. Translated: CASTEGNTIYF.

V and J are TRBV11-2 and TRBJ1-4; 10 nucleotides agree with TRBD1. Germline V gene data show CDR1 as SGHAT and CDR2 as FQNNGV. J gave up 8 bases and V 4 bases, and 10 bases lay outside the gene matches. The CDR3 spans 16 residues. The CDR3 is CASSSNPGTGDEKLFF. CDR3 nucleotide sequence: TGTGCCAGCAGCTCGAACCCCGGGACAGGGGACGAAAAACTGTTTTTT.

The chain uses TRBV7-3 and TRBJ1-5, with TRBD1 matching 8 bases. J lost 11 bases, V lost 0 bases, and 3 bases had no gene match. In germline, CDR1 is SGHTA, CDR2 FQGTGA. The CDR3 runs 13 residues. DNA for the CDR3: TGTGCCAGCAGCTTAACAACAGGGGGGGCCCAGCATTTT. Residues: CASSLTTGGAQHF.

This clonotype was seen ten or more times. The CDR3 DNA is TGTGCCAGCAGCCAATGGGCTCGGGGCTCTTCGACCCAGTACTTC. Its translation: CASSQWARGSSTQYF. The chain recombines TRBV3-1 with TRBJ2-5; D might be TRBD1 or TRBD2, each matching 5 bases. CDR3 length: 15 residues. CDR1 and CDR2 from the germline V gene are LGHDT and YNNKEL (reference sequence). Trimming shortened V by 2 bases and J by 7 bases, and 17 bases separated the two germline ends.

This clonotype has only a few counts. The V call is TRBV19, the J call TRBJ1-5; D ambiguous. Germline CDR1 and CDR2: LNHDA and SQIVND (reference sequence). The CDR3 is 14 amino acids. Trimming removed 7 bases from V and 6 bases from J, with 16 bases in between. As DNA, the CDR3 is TGTGCCAGTACCAGTAATGGGGTTGGTCAGCCCCAGCATTTT. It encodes CASTSNGVGQPQHF.

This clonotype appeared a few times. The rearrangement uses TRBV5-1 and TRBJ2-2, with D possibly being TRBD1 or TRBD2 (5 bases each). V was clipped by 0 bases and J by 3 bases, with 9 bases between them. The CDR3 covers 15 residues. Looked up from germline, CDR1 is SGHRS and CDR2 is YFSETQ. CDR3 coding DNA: TGCGCCAGCAGCTTGGAGATGGGGGACACCGGGGAGCTGTTTTTT. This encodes CASSLEMGDTGELFF.

Written as DNA, the CDR3 is TGTGCCAGCAGCCAAGAGTCCAGGACAGGGTTTTACGAGCAGTACTTC. Translating it yields CASSQESRTGFYEQYF. The chain uses TRBV11-2 and TRBJ2-7; TRBD1 aligns across 8 bases. This CDR3 region has 16 residues. The V gene end was trimmed by 5 bases and the J gene end by 4 bases; junction bases not matched to a gene: 13. Germline CDR1 is SGHAT and CDR2 is FQNNGV.

In DNA, the CDR3 is TGTGCCAGCAGCCAAGCGGGAGAAATAGAGACCCAGTACTTC. It translates to CASSQAGEIETQYF. This rearrangement joins TRBV3-1 to TRBJ2-5; TRBD2 might be the D (6 bases). Trimming removed 1 base from V and 4 bases from J, with 10 bases in between. The CDR3 is 14 amino acids. The germline CDR1 and CDR2 sequences are LGHDT and YNNKEL (reference sequence).

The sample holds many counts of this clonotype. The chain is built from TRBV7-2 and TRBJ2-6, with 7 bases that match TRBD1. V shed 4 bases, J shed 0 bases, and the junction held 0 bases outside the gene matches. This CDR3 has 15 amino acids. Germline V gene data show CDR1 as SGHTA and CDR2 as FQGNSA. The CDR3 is CASSWDSSGANVLTF. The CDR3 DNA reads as TGTGCCAGCAGCTGGGACAGCTCTGGGGCCAACGTCCTGACTTTC.

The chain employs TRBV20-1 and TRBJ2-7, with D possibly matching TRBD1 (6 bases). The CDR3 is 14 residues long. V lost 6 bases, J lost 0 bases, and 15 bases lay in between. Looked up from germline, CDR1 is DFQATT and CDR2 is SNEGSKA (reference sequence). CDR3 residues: CSANRAFGSYEQYF. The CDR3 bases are TGCAGTGCCAACAGGGCTTTTGGCTCCTACGAGCAGTACTTC.

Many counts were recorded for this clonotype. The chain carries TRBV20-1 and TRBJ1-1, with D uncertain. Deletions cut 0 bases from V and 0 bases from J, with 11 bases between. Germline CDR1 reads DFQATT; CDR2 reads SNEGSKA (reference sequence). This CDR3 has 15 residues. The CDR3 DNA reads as TGCAGTGCTAGAGATATTCCCGGACTGAACACTGAAGCTTTCTTT. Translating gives CSARDIPGLNTEAFF.

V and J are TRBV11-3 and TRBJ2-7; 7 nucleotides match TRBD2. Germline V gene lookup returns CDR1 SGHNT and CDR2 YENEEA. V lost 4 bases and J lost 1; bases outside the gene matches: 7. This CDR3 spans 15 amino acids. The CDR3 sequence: CASSSNPGGSYEQYF. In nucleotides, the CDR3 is TGTGCCAGCAGCTCTAACCCGGGGGGATCCTACGAGCAGTACTTC.

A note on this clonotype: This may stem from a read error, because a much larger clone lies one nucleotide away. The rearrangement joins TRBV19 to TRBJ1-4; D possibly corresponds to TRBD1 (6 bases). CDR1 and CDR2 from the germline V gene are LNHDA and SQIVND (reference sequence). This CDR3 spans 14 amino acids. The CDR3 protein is CASSGGHPNEKPFF. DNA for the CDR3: TGTGCCAGTAGTGGGGGACACCCGAATGAAAAACCGTTTTTT.

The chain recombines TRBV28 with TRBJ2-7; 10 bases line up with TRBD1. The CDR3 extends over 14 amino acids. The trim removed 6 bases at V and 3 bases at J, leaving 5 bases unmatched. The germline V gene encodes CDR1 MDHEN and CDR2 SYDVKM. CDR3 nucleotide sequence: TGTGCCAGCAGATCTCGGGACAGGGGCTACGAGCAGTACTTC. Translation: CASRSRDRGYEQYF.

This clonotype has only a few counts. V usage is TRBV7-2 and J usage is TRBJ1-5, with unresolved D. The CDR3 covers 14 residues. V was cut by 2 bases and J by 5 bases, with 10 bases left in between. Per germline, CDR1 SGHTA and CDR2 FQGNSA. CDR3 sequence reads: CASSLTAQDQPQHF. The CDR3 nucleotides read TGTGCCAGCAGCTTAACAGCCCAGGATCAGCCCCAGCATTTT.

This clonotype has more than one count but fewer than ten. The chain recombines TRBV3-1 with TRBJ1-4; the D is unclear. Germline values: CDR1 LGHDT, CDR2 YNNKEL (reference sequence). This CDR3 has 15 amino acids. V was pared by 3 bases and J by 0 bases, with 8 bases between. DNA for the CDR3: TGTGCCAGCAGCCAGGGGAGTGCAACTAATGAAAAACTGTTTTTT. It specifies CASSQGSATNEKLFF. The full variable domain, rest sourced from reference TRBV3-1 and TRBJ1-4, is DTAVSQTPKYLVTQMGNDKSIKCEQNLGHDTMYWYKQDSKKFLKIMFSYNNKELIINETVPNRFSPKSPDKAHLNLHINSLELGDSAVYFCASSQGSATNEKLFFGSGTQLSVL.

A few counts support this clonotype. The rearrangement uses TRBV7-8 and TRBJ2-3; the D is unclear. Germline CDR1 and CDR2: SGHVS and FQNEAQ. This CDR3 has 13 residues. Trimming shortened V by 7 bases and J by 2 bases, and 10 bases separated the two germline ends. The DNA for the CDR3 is TGTGCCAGCACCCCGGCAACCACAGATACGCAGTATTTT. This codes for CASTPATTDTQYF.

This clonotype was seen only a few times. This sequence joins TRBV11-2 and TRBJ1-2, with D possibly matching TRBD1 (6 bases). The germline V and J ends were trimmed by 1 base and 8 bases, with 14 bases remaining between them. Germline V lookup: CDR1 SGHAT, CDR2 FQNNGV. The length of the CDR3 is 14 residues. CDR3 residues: CASSLGGGAKGYTF. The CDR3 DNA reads TGTGCCAGCAGCTTAGGGGGGGGCGCGAAAGGCTACACCTTC.